These 6 T cell receptor beta chains were sequenced from one sample in a study of blood T cells in healthy people across ages. For the second PCR, which ran for roughly 6 to 12 cycles, a sample-barcoded 5' primer and a J-beta primer mix were used. TCRdb ran MiXCR on the 5' RACE reads and lists one entry per CDR3 protein. The sample holds about 1 million distinct CDR3 sequences, 35% to 50% seen once. The material sequenced was blood. These receptors were obtained from a woman aged 55 to 70 in good health.

This rearrangement joins TRBV7-8 to TRBJ1-4; D may be TRBD1 (5 bases). The V gene's germline CDR1 is SGHVS and CDR2 FQNEAQ. V lost 7 bases and J lost 2, with 14 bases in between. The CDR3 is 15 residues long. The CDR3 sequence is CASTKSGGTNEKLFF. In DNA form, the CDR3 reads TGTGCCAGCACTAAATCGGGGGGGACTAATGAAAAACTGTTTTTT.

A remark on this clonotype: This may come from a read error, since a much larger clone is one base off. This chain uses TRBV6-9 with TRBJ2-1; D is undetermined. The germline V gene has CDR1 MNHGY and CDR2 SVAAGI. This CDR3 has 12 amino acids. The V and J ends lost 3 bases and 4 bases respectively, with 4 bases between them. CDR3 in DNA: TGTGCCAGCAGTTACAAGTACAATGAGCAGTTCTTC. It codes for CASSYKYNEQFF.

V gene TRBV20-1 combines with J gene TRBJ1-1; no clear D gene. The CDR3 loop spans 14 amino acids. Germline V gene lookup returns CDR1 DFQATT and CDR2 SNEGSKA (reference sequence). The germline V and J ends were trimmed by 0 bases and 1 base, with 9 bases remaining between them. The DNA of the CDR3 is TGCAGTGCTAGAGATTTACACAGGAACACTGAAGCTTTCTTT. Encoded protein: CSARDLHRNTEAFF.

This clonotype showed up just a few times. J is TRBJ1-6 and V is TRBV7-2; D is perhaps TRBD1 (6 bases). Per the germline V gene, CDR1 is SGHTA and CDR2 is FQGNSA. Deletions cut 9 bases from V and 8 bases from J, with 23 bases between. The CDR3 covers 16 residues. The CDR3 bases are TGTGCCAGTAGCCTTATGTGGGGGGGCGAAGATTCACCCCTCCACTTT. As protein: CASSLMWGGEDSPLHF.

This clonotype appeared a few times. The genes are TRBV10-3 and TRBJ2-3; D ambiguous. The length of the CDR3 is 15 residues. Germline assignment: CDR1 ENHRY and CDR2 SYGVKD. V was trimmed by 4 bases and J by 1 base, leaving 12 bases between them. This CDR3 reads CAISGGSGGTDTQYF. The DNA for the CDR3 is TGTGCCATCAGTGGCGGTTCAGGAGGCACAGATACGCAGTATTTT.

The table lists this clonotype with a few counts. This sequence joins TRBV2 and TRBJ1-4, with D possibly being TRBD1 (6 bases). The V and J ends lost 11 bases and 6 bases respectively, with 13 bases between them. This CDR3 region has 12 residues. The germline gives CDR1 SNHLY, CDR2 FYNNEI. CDR3 coding DNA: TGTGCCGGCGGACAGCGTGATGAAAAACTGTTTTTT. Residues: CAGGQRDEKLFF.